This entry concerns a single T cell receptor beta chain. Antigen: not known. CD45RO negativity and positive selection for CCR7 defined naive CD8 cells, a population that excluded terminally differentiated effector memory CD45RA+ cells. Germline trimming cut 6 bases from V and 2 bases from J; bases unmatched to any gene: 5. Germline CDR1 SGHDN, CDR2 FVKESK. The CDR3 runs to 15 residues. This specimen belongs to a study of shared clonotypes between healthy human individuals. Findings and limits, study-wide: Rarefaction revealed incomplete sorted-subset sequencing despite large depth. It was only blood that was sampled, and tissue repertoires likely differ. Clonotypes not shared had lower generation probabilities than those common to all four donors.

This table comes from immunoSEQ multiplex PCR, and its TCRdb copy is limited to in-frame clones, with some not included. This table has 750,000 to 1,000,000 clones, nearly 95% appearing once. The source material was naive CD8+ T cells sorted from blood. The clonotype originates from a man aged 25-45 years in good health. The V call is TRBV14, the J call TRBJ2-1; 9 nucleotides align to TRBD2. The CDR3 nucleotides are TGTGCCAGCAGGCCTAGCGGGATTACCTACAATGAGCAGTTCTTC. Translating it yields CASRPSGITYNEQFF.